Detailed here is one TCR beta chain. Its target is not known. This sample is part of a study of T cells in localized non-small cell lung cancer. Germline loops: CDR1 SGHTS, CDR2 YDEGEE. CDR3 size: 16 residues. Germline trimming cut 3 bases from V and 2 bases from J; bases unmatched to any gene: 4. Sequenced by immunoSEQ multiplex PCR; TCRdb stores in-frame clones only, minus some. The sample has some 82,000 clones; over 70% are singletons. General study results and limits: Sequencing covered just one tumor region, so heterogeneity cannot be ruled out.

This clonotype was sampled from a man aged 40-75 years with stage II squamous cell lung carcinoma. Sequenced here: PBMCs, sampled before any cancer treatment. V is TRBV5-8 and J is TRBJ1-6; TRBD1 matches 8 bases. The CDR3 loop reads CASSWDRRPYNSPLHF. CDR3 coding DNA: TGTGCCAGCAGCTGGGACAGGCGCCCCTATAATTCACCCCTCCACTTT.